This T cell receptor (beta chain) was recovered during a study of CD8+CD57+ T cells in acquired aplastic anemia. For CDR3 and TCR beta VDJ profiling, genomic DNA was the template used. One entry per CDR3 protein, called by TCRdb with MiXCR from the reads. The profile covers about 190,000 distinct CDR3 sequences, with approximately 50% appearing a single time and 15% to 20% taken by the ten largest. This clonotype was observed at least ten times. The sequencing input was sorted CD4+, CD8+, or CD8+CD57+ T cells (not recorded which) from PBMCs. The sequence was obtained from a human donor in good health, serving as a control.

The CDR3 DNA sequence: TGCAGCGTTCCCAGACCCATACTGGGGTCGGCTTTCTTT. This sequence encodes CSVPRPILGSAFF. The rearrangement joins TRBV29-1 to TRBJ1-1; D not resolved. CDR3 length equals 13 residues. The germline V gene has CDR1 SQVTM and CDR2 ANQGSEA. V gave up 5 bases and J gave up 11 bases, with 21 bases separating them.